This T cell receptor (beta chain) was captured by sequencing in a study of T cell responses to AZD1222 COVID-19 vaccine. Points from the study as a whole: Vaccine-related CD4 TCRs covered spike, predominating at 160-218 and 743-854.

J lost 6 bases, V lost 8 bases, and 8 bases had no gene match. The CDR3 covers 14 residues. CDR1 and CDR2 (germline): MDHEN, SYDVKM. TCRdb's copy holds only in-frame clones and misses some; the assay was immunoSEQ multiplex PCR. The sample carries some 170,000 clones, about 89% recorded once. In the case of this clone: What it recognizes is unknown.

This receptor was obtained from an adult in good health. The J gene is TRBJ1-5, the V gene TRBV28; 9 nucleotides line up with TRBD1. The specimen was peripheral blood, collected on day 0 of AZD1222 vaccination. CDR3 region: CASRRDREVQPQHF. CDR3 nucleotide sequence: TGTGCCAGCCGCCGGGACAGGGAGGTTCAGCCCCAGCATTTT.